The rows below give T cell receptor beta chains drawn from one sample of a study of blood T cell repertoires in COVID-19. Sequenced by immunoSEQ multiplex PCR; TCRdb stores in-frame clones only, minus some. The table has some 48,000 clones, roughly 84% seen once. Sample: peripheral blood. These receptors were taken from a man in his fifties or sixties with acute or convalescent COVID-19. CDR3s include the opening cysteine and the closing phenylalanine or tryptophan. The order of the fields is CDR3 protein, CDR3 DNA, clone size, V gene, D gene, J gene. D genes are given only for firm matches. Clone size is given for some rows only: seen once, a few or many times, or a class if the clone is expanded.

CDR3: CASSLESSGVYQETQYF
DNA: TGTGCCAGCAGCTTAGAATCTAGCGGTGTATACCAAGAGACCCAGTACTTC
size: -
V: TRBV13
D: TRBD2
J: TRBJ2-5

CDR3: CAWSEVGTGRSPLHF
DNA: TGTGCCTGGAGTGAGGTGGGGACAGGGAGGTCACCCCTCCACTTT
size: -
V: TRBV30
D: TRBD1
J: TRBJ1-6

CDR3: CASSMWEGRYEQFF
DNA: TGTGCCAGTAGTATGTGGGAGGGCCGATATGAGCAGTTCTTC
size: -
V: TRBV19
D: TRBD2
J: TRBJ2-1

CDR3: CASSWGQSSYEQYF
DNA: TGCGCCAGCAGCTGGGGACAGTCCTCCTACGAGCAGTACTTC
size: -
V: TRBV5-1
D: TRBD1
J: TRBJ2-7

CDR3: CATSARGLAGGPRSYNEQFF
DNA: TGTGCCACCAGTGCCCGGGGACTAGCGGGAGGGCCAAGGTCCTACAATGAGCAGTTCTTC
size: -
V: TRBV24-1
D: TRBD2
J: TRBJ2-1

CDR3: CSGYRGNTGELFF
DNA: TGCAGCGGGTACAGGGGGAACACCGGGGAGCTGTTTTTT
size: -
V: TRBV29-1
D: TRBD1
J: TRBJ2-2

CDR3: CASILDLNQPQHF
DNA: TGTGCCAGCATTCTAGACCTCAATCAGCCCCAGCATTTT
size: once
V: TRBV6-5
D: -
J: TRBJ1-5

CDR3: CASSPGGNQPQHF
DNA: TGTGCCAGCAGTCCTGGGGGGAATCAGCCCCAGCATTTT
size: -
V: TRBV7-9
D: -
J: TRBJ1-5

CDR3: CASSLAGAEQFF
DNA: TGTGCCAGCAGCTTAGCGGGGGCTGAGCAGTTCTTC
size: -
V: TRBV7-9
D: -
J: TRBJ2-1

CDR3: CASSQIVEGNTIYF
DNA: TGTGCCAGCAGTCAGATAGTCGAGGGAAACACCATATATTTT
size: -
V: TRBV6-6
D: -
J: TRBJ1-3

CDR3: CASSNSPRTGTYEQYF
DNA: TGTGCCAGCAGCAATTCTCCCCGGACAGGGACATACGAGCAGTACTTC
size: -
V: TRBV21-1
D: -
J: TRBJ2-7

CDR3: CRSGHKNTEAFF
DNA: TGCAGGTCGGGACACAAAAACACTGAAGCTTTCTTT
size: -
V: TRBV29-1
D: -
J: TRBJ1-1

CDR3: CASSEVGGGYQPQHF
DNA: TGTGCCAGCAGTGAAGTAGGGGGAGGGTATCAGCCCCAGCATTTT
size: -
V: TRBV6-1
D: -
J: TRBJ1-5

CDR3: CASSDSRSTDTQYF
DNA: TGCGCCAGCAGTGATTCTAGAAGCACAGATACGCAGTATTTT
size: -
V: TRBV10-1
D: -
J: TRBJ2-3

CDR3: CASSQAASLLISGEKLFF
DNA: TGCGCCAGCAGCCAAGCCGCCAGCCTTTTAATAAGCGGCGAAAAACTGTTTTTT
size: -
V: TRBV4-1
D: -
J: TRBJ1-4

CDR3: CASSLLQGGGVTEAFF
DNA: TGTGCCAGCAGTTTGCTACAGGGCGGGGGGGTCACTGAAGCTTTCTTT
size: -
V: TRBV27
D: -
J: TRBJ1-1

CDR3: CASSDQVGEKLFF
DNA: TGTGCCAGTAGCGATCAGGTCGGCGAAAAACTGTTTTTT
size: -
V: TRBV19
D: -
J: TRBJ1-4

CDR3: CASSLMSGGGEQFF
DNA: TGTGCCAGCAGCTTAATGAGCGGGGGAGGTGAGCAGTTCTTC
size: once
V: TRBV5-4
D: TRBD2
J: TRBJ2-1

CDR3: CASSSGQAPGTDTQYF
DNA: TGTGCCAGCAGTTCTGGACAGGCCCCAGGCACAGATACGCAGTATTTT
size: -
V: TRBV6-5
D: TRBD1
J: TRBJ2-3

CDR3: CASSYRQGPRFSGYTF
DNA: TGTGCCAGCAGTTACCGACAGGGCCCGCGCTTCTCTGGCTACACCTTC
size: once
V: TRBV6-6
D: TRBD1
J: TRBJ1-2

CDR3: CASSALAGANEQFF
DNA: TGTGCCAGCAGCGCCTTAGCGGGAGCAAATGAGCAGTTCTTC
size: -
V: TRBV21-1
D: -
J: TRBJ2-1

CDR3: CASSLDSDRSNEQFF
DNA: TGTGCCAGCAGCCTAGACTCCGATCGGAGCAATGAGCAGTTCTTC
size: -
V: TRBV7-6
D: -
J: TRBJ2-1

CDR3: CASSESRSSGSFGYTGELFF
DNA: TGTGCCAGCAGTGAATCAAGGTCGAGCGGGAGCTTCGGGTACACCGGGGAGCTGTTTTTT
size: -
V: TRBV2
D: TRBD2
J: TRBJ2-2